This T cell receptor (beta chain) was sequenced during a study of cytomegalovirus exposure and HLA in healthy donors. The study's findings and limits: Reports credit the classifier with highly specific, highly sensitive diagnosis of cytomegalovirus status. TCR association rates varied by HLA locus in a later analysis, with DRB1 highest and HLA-C lowest. The authors reported that TCR beta sequences could predict HLA-A and HLA-B alleles. These predictions were accurate for most subjects in the first cohort.

In the PCR, 60 Vbeta and 13 Jbeta primers were used. Generated by immunoSEQ multiplex PCR, the TCRdb table keeps only in-frame clones and is missing some. The top ten hold 3.7% of the sample, which has approximately 89,000 clones, around 77% seen once. A remark on this clone: Its antigen remains unknown. An end of the junction differs from the germline gene, which may be a read error.

The germline CDR1 and CDR2 sequences are SGHDT and YYEEEE. The CDR3 totals 16 residues. The chain couples TRBV5-6 to TRBJ2-3; 11 bases agree with TRBD1. Material: PBMCs. This TCR came from a man aged 25 to 40 in good health and CMV-seronegative. CDR3 protein: CTSSWTGGAGTDTQYF. DNA of the CDR3: TGTACCAGCAGCTGGACAGGGGGCGCAGGCACAGATACGCAGTATTTT.